These 26 T cell receptor beta chains were sequenced from one sample in a study of cytomegalovirus exposure and HLA in healthy donors. PCR employed 60 Vbeta and 13 Jbeta primers. Data came from immunoSEQ multiplex PCR; TCRdb stores just in-frame clones and leaves some out. The sample lists over 150,000 clones, about 79% occurring once. The sequenced sample was PBMCs. The receptors were sampled from a boy between 2 and 10 years old in good health and CMV-seronegative.

In its sample, this clone was seen a few times. The same CDR3 arises from other DNA sequences in this sample as well. The DNA of the CDR3 is TGCGCCAGCAGCCAAGGAGGGGGCCGCACAGATACGCAGTATTTT. Translated: CASSQGGGRTDTQYF. The chain links TRBV4-1 to TRBJ2-3; TRBD1 matches at 7 bases. The CDR3 has 15 residues. The trim removed 1 base at V and 1 base at J, leaving 2 bases unmatched. Germline lookup yields CDR1 MGHRA and CDR2 YSYEKL.

The rearrangement uses TRBV10-3 and TRBJ2-7; D is possibly TRBD1 (6 bases). Per the germline V gene, CDR1 is ENHRY and CDR2 is SYGVKD. V lost 7 bases, J lost 1 base, and 14 bases lay in between. The CDR3 contains 14 residues. The chain's CDR3 is CAINDHTGSYEQYF. The CDR3 bases are TGTGCCATCAACGACCATACAGGGTCCTACGAGCAGTACTTC.

This chain joins TRBV29-1 and TRBJ1-1, with 7 positions matching TRBD1. From germline, CDR1 is SQVTM and CDR2 ANQGSEA. This CDR3 has 13 amino acids. J lost 5 bases, V lost 7 bases, and 10 bases had no gene match. DNA of the CDR3: TGCAGCGCAAGACAGGGAGAGGGGACTGAAGCTTTCTTT. Protein sequence: CSARQGEGTEAFF.

This clone appeared a few times. This sequence joins TRBV4-3 and TRBJ1-2, with unresolved D. The V gene lost 1 base and the J gene lost 1 base, with 16 bases spanning the gap. Germline V gives CDR1 LGHNA, CDR2 YSLEER. The CDR3 has 17 residues. CDR3: CASSQGDYSGINYGYTF. CDR3 nucleotide sequence: TGCGCCAGCAGCCAAGGGGATTACTCGGGGATTAACTATGGCTACACCTTC.

The CDR3 sequence: CASSDSYRSSYNEQFF. The CDR3 region has the DNA TGTGCCAGCAGTGACTCCTACAGGAGCTCCTACAATGAGCAGTTCTTC. The chain joins TRBV6-4 to TRBJ2-1, with D possibly being TRBD1 (5 bases). Trimming pared 0 bases from V and 0 bases from J, leaving 9 bases between. The germline V gene encodes CDR1 MRHNA and CDR2 SNTAGT. The CDR3 extends over 16 amino acids.

The chain employs TRBV7-6 and TRBJ2-7, with D perhaps matching TRBD2 (5 bases). Germline V gene data show CDR1 as SGHVS and CDR2 as FNYEAQ. The CDR3 loop spans 15 amino acids. With 5 bases removed from V and 3 bases from J, the gap between germline ends came to 17 bases. CDR3 protein: CASSPDPPRDYEQYF. CDR3 DNA: TGTGCCAGCAGCCCAGATCCACCGAGGGACTACGAGCAGTACTTC.

The V and J genes are TRBV4-3 and TRBJ1-3; TRBD1 might be the D (5 bases). The CDR3 consists of 17 residues. In germline, CDR1 is LGHNA, CDR2 YSLEER. Trimming pared 0 bases from V and 2 bases from J, leaving 14 bases between. CDR3 protein: CASSQDPRASTGNTIYF. For the CDR3, the DNA is TGCGCCAGCAGCCAAGATCCCAGGGCGTCGACTGGAAACACCATATATTTT.

This clone occurred a few times. The chain links TRBV4-2 to TRBJ2-5, with no clear D. V lost 1 base and J lost 5, with 14 bases in between. Germline CDR1 and CDR2: LGHNA and YNFKEQ. CDR3 length: 15 amino acids. The CDR3 is CASSQAGRSQETQYF. The CDR3 coding sequence is TGTGCCAGCAGCCAAGCTGGCCGCAGTCAGGAGACCCAGTACTTC.

J is TRBJ2-4 and V is TRBV30; 8 positions match TRBD1. The junction had 0 bases not matched to a gene; V was cut back by 5 bases and J by 6 bases. The length of the CDR3 is 11 residues. Germline CDR1 and CDR2: GTSNPN and SVGIG (reference sequence). The CDR3 loop reads CAWDRGNIQYF. The CDR3 nucleotides read TGTGCCTGGGACAGGGGAAACATTCAGTACTTC.

The chain recombines TRBV19 with TRBJ1-3; D might be TRBD1 (6 bases). This CDR3 comprises 16 residues. Trimming pared 5 bases from V and 0 bases from J, leaving 14 bases between. Germline values: CDR1 LNHDA, CDR2 SQIVND (reference sequence). CDR3 sequence: CASSVLGGHSGNTIYF. As DNA, the CDR3 is TGTGCCAGTAGTGTCCTCGGGGGGCACTCTGGAAACACCATATATTTT.

The sample holds a few counts of this clone. The chain is built from TRBV5-1 and TRBJ2-1, with 8 bases that match TRBD2. The J segment lost 0 bases and the V segment lost 1 base, leaving 6 bases of the junction unmatched. CDR3 size: 17 residues. Germline CDR1 is SGHRS and CDR2 is YFSETQ. The CDR3 spells CASSLTPSGSSYNEQFF. CDR3 DNA sequence: TGCGCCAGCAGCTTGACTCCTAGCGGGTCCTCCTACAATGAGCAGTTCTTC.

This chain joins TRBV29-1 and TRBJ2-3, with 10 bases aligning to TRBD2. The CDR3 is 17 amino acids. J gave up 2 bases and V 3 bases, and 11 bases lay outside the gene matches. In germline, CDR1 is SQVTM, CDR2 ANQGSEA. The CDR3 loop reads CSVEPTSGSLFTDTQYF. The CDR3, as DNA: TGCAGCGTTGAGCCGACTAGCGGGTCTTTATTCACAGATACGCAGTATTTT.

The chain carries TRBV11-3 and TRBJ2-6; TRBD1 aligns across 9 bases. The V segment lost 7 bases and the J segment 3 bases; nucleotides outside the gene matches: 19. CDR1 and CDR2 from the germline V gene are SGHNT and YENEEA. This CDR3 is 20 amino acids long. CDR3 amino acids: CASTDFTGTGTNLGANVLTF. The CDR3 region has the DNA TGTGCCAGCACCGACTTCACCGGGACAGGGACTAATCTTGGGGCCAACGTCCTGACTTTC.

The chain is built from TRBV7-9 and TRBJ1-2; 10 nucleotides agree with TRBD1. The CDR3 loop spans 17 amino acids. V shed 3 bases, J shed 3 bases, and the junction held 10 bases outside the gene matches. CDR1 and CDR2 from the germline V gene are SEHNR and FQNEAQ (reference sequence). CDR3 DNA sequence: TGTGCCAGCAGCTTCTCCCGGGACAGGGGAAGGGACTATGGCTACACCTTC. Translation gives CASSFSRDRGRDYGYTF.

V usage is TRBV28 and J usage is TRBJ2-5; D remains ambiguous. This CDR3 has 12 residues. Trimming pared 7 bases from V and 0 bases from J, leaving 6 bases between. CDR1 is MDHEN, CDR2 SYDVKM, per germline. In DNA, the CDR3 is TGTGCCAGCAATCTAGACCAAGAGACCCAGTACTTC. The encoded protein is CASNLDQETQYF.

The chain joins TRBV4-3 to TRBJ2-2, with D possibly being TRBD2 (5 bases). Germline values: CDR1 LGHNA, CDR2 YSLEER. Trimming pared 2 bases from V and 5 bases from J, leaving 9 bases between. The CDR3 spans 14 residues. This chain's CDR3 is CASSQRSGTGELFF. The CDR3 region has the DNA TGCGCCAGCAGCCAAAGATCGGGGACCGGGGAGCTGTTTTTT.

V and J are TRBV7-9 and TRBJ2-1, with 7 bases lining up with TRBD2. With 5 bases clipped from V and 4 bases from J, the junction kept 11 bases outside the gene matches. The CDR3 spans 16 residues. The germline CDR1 and CDR2 sequences are SEHNR and FQNEAQ (reference sequence). The CDR3 DNA reads TGTGCCAGCAGCCGCGAGGCCGGGGGAGGGTACAATGAGCAGTTCTTC. Amino acids: CASSREAGGGYNEQFF.

This chain links TRBV5-1 with TRBJ2-7, with a tentative D call TRBD1 (6 bases). Trimming stripped 4 bases from V and 3 bases from J, with 8 bases between. The CDR3 covers 12 residues. Germline CDR1 SGHRS, CDR2 YFSETQ. In DNA form, the CDR3 reads TGCGCCAGCAGCGTGGACAGCTACGAGCAGTACTTC. Translation gives CASSVDSYEQYF.

The chain employs TRBV5-8 and TRBJ1-3; D is possibly TRBD1 (5 bases). Per the germline V gene, CDR1 is SGHTS and CDR2 is YDEGEE. The CDR3 consists of 14 residues. V lost 4 bases to trimming and J lost 1 base, with 9 bases between them. Here the CDR3 reads CASSPQGSGNTIYF. The CDR3 DNA follows: TGTGCCAGCAGCCCCCAGGGTTCTGGAAACACCATATATTTT.

The CDR3 nucleotides read TGTGCCAGCAGCTTAAGCACAGGGACGACTGAAGCTTTCTTT. The encoded protein is CASSLSTGTTEAFF. V is TRBV7-9 and J is TRBJ1-1, with a possible D match to TRBD1 (6 bases). V lost 2 bases and J 5 bases, leaving 12 bases between the germline ends. This CDR3 is built from 14 residues. In germline, CDR1 is SEHNR, CDR2 FQNEAQ (reference sequence).

The genes are TRBV19 and TRBJ1-5, with 7 positions matching TRBD1. Germline values: CDR1 LNHDA, CDR2 SQIVND (reference sequence). V dropped 3 bases and J dropped 5; count of bases not matched to a gene: 10. The CDR3 has 16 residues. The CDR3 region is CASSIWEGGTHQPQHF. For the CDR3, the DNA is TGTGCCAGTAGTATTTGGGAAGGGGGCACCCATCAGCCCCAGCATTTT.

The rearrangement links TRBV2 to TRBJ1-3; D remains ambiguous. Looked up from germline, CDR1 is SNHLY and CDR2 is FYNNEI. The CDR3 is made up of 13 amino acids. Trimming removed 6 bases from V and 6 bases from J, with 12 bases in between. CDR3 sequence reads: CASRENRANTIYF. The CDR3 nucleotides read TGTGCCAGCAGGGAAAACCGAGCAAACACCATATATTTT.

CDR3 in amino acids: CASSLGSSRNSYNSPLHF. The CDR3 region has the DNA TGTGCCAGCAGCTTAGGGTCTTCGAGGAACTCCTATAATTCACCCCTCCACTTT. The chain employs TRBV7-8 and TRBJ1-6, with unresolved D. There are 18 residues in the CDR3. The germline CDR1 and CDR2 sequences are SGHVS and FQNEAQ. V lost 1 base to trimming and J lost 0 bases, with 13 bases between them.

This chain connects TRBV6-5 to TRBJ2-1, with D unresolved. The CDR3 has 15 amino acids. CDR1 is MNHEY, CDR2 SVGAGI, per germline. Trimming left V 2 bases short and J 2 bases short, with 10 bases between. The CDR3 is CASSYGPTAYNEQFF. The CDR3, as DNA: TGTGCCAGCAGTTACGGGCCTACCGCCTACAATGAGCAGTTCTTC.

The chain couples TRBV5-5 to TRBJ1-5, with a weak D call TRBD1 (6 bases). V lost 2 bases, J lost 3 bases, and 15 bases lay in between. CDR1 and CDR2 (germline): SGHKS, YYEKEE (reference sequence). The CDR3 runs 16 residues. The CDR3 DNA follows: TGTGCCAGCAGCTTAGCATCAGACAGGTACAATCAGCCCCAGCATTTT. Residues: CASSLASDRYNQPQHF.

The CDR3 loop is CASGGFYPNTEAFF. The CDR3 coding sequence is TGTGCCAGTGGGGGCTTCTACCCCAACACTGAAGCTTTCTTT. V and J are TRBV6-5 and TRBJ1-1, with TRBD1 as a possible D gene (6 bases). From germline, CDR1 is MNHEY and CDR2 SVGAGI. V lost 9 bases and J lost 2, with 16 bases in between. The CDR3 sequence is 14 residues long.